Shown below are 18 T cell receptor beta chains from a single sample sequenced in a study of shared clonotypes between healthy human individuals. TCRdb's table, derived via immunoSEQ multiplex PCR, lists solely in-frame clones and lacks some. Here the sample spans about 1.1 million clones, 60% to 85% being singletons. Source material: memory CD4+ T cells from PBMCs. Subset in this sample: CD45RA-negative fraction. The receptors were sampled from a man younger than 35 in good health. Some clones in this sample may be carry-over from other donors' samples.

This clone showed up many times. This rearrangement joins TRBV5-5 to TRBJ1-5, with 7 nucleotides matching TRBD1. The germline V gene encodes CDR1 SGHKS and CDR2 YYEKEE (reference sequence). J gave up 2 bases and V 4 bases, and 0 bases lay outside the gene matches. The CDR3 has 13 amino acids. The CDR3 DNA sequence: TGTGCCAGCAGCGACAGGGGCAATCAGCCCCAGCATTTT. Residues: CASSDRGNQPQHF.

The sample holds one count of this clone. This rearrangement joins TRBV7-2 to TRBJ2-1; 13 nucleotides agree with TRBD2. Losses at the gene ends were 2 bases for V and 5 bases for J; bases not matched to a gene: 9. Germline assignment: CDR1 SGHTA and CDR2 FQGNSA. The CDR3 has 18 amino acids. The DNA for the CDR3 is TGTGCCAGCAGCTTATATACTAGCGGGAGGGCCAAACACAATGAGCAGTTCTTC. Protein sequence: CASSLYTSGRAKHNEQFF.

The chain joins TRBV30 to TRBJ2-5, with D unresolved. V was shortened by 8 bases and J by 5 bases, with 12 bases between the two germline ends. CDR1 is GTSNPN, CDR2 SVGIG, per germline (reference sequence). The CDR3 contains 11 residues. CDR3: CAANQRETQYF. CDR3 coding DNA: TGTGCCGCCAACCAACGGGAGACCCAGTACTTC.

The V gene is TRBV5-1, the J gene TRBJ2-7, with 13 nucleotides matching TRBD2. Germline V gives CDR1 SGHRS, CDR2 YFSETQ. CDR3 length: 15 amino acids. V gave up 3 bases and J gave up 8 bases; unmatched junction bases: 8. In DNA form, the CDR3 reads TGCGCCAGCAGCTGGAGGACTAGCGGGAGCTTTCAGCAGTACTTC. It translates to CASSWRTSGSFQQYF.

In DNA, the CDR3 is TGTGCCAGCAGCTTAACTCCGGGGGCGGGGGAGCAGTACTTC. It specifies CASSLTPGAGEQYF. V usage is TRBV7-2 and J usage is TRBJ2-7; D possibly uses TRBD1 or TRBD2 (6 bases each). The CDR3 totals 14 residues. The ends were cut back, 2 bases at V and 7 bases at J, with 15 bases in the middle. Looked up from germline, CDR1 is SGHTA and CDR2 is FQGNSA.

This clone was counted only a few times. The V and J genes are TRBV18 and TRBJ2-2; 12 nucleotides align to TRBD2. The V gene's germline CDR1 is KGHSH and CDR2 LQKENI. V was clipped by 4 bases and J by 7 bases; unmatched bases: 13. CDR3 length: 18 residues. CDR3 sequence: CASSRTLAGGPEDGELFF. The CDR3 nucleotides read TGTGCCAGCTCACGAACGCTAGCGGGAGGGCCTGAGGACGGGGAGCTGTTTTTT.

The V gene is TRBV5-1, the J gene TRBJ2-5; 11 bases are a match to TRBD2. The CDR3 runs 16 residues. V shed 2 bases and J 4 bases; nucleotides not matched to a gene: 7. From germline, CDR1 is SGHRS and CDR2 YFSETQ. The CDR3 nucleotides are TGCGCCAGCAGCTTCCTGGGGACTAGCGGTGGAGAGACCCAGTACTTC. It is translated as CASSFLGTSGGETQYF.

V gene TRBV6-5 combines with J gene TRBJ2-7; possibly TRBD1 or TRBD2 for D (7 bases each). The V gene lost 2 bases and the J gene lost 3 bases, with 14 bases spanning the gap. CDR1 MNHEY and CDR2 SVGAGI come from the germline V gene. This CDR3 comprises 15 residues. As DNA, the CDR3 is TGTGCCAGCAGTTACCGGGGCAGGGGGGGCTACGAGCAGTACTTC. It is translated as CASSYRGRGGYEQYF.

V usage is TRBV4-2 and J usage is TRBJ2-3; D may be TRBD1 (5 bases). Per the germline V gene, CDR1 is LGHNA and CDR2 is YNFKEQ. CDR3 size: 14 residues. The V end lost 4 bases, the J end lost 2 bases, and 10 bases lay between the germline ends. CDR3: CASSPRQPTDTQYF. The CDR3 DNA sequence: TGTGCCAGCAGCCCTAGACAGCCCACAGATACGCAGTATTTT.

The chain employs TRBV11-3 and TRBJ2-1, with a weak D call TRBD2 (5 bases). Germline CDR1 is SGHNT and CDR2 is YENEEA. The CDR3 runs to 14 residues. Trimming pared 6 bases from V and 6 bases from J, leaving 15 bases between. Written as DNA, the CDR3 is TGTGCCAGCAGTGACGTAGAGGGAAGCAATGAGCAGTTCTTC. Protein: CASSDVEGSNEQFF.

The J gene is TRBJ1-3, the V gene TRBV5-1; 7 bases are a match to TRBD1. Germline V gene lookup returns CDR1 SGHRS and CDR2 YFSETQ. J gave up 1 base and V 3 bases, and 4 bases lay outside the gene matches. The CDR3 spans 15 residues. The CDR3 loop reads CASSSTTGSGNTIYF. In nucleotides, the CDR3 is TGCGCCAGCAGCTCCACGACAGGGTCTGGAAACACCATATATTTT.

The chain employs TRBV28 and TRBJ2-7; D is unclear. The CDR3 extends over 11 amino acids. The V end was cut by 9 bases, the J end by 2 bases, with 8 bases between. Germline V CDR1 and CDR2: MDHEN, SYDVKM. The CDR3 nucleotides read TGTGCCAGTGGCGGAACCTACGAGCAGTACTTC. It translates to CASGGTYEQYF.

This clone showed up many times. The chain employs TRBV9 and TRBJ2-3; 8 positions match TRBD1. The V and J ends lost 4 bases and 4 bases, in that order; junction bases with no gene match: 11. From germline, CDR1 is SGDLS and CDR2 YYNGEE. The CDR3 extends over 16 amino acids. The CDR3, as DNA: TGTGCCAGCAGCAAAGGACAGGGCCCCTCCCCAGATACGCAGTATTTT. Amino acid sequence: CASSKGQGPSPDTQYF.

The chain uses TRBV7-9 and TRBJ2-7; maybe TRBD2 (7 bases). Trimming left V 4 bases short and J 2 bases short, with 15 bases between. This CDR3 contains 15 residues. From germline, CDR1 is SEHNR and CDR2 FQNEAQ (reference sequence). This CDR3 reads CASSWEGDPTYEQYF. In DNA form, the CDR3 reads TGTGCCAGCAGCTGGGAGGGGGACCCCACCTACGAGCAGTACTTC.

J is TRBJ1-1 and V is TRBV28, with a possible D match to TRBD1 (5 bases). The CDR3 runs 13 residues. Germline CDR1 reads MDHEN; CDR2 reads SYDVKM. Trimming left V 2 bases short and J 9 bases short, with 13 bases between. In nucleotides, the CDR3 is TGTGCCAGCAGTTTAGCGGGGGAGTATCAAGCTTTCTTT. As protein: CASSLAGEYQAFF.

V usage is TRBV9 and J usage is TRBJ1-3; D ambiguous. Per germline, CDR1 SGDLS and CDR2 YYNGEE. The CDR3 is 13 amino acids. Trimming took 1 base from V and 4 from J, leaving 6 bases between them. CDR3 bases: TGTGCCAGCAGCGTACGATCAGGAAACACCATATATTTT. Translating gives CASSVRSGNTIYF.

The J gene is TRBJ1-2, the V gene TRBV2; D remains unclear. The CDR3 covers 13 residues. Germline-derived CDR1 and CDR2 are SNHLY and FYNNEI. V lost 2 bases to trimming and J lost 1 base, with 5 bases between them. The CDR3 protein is CASSEQVNYGYTF. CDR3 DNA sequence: TGTGCCAGCAGTGAACAAGTTAACTATGGCTACACCTTC.

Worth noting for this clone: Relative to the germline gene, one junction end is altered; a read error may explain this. This CDR3 reads CSSSLSSQGGIQYF. The CDR3 DNA sequence: TGCTCCAGCAGCTTGTCGTCCCAGGGGGGCATTCAGTACTTC. The gene calls are TRBV5-1 and TRBJ2-4, with D tentatively TRBD1 (7 bases). Germline CDR1 is SGHRS and CDR2 is YFSETQ. The CDR3 extends over 14 amino acids.